This TCR beta chain was identified during a study of blood T cell repertoires in COVID-19. Study summary: The samples span acute and convalescent COVID-19 from the United States, Italy and Spain. PBMCs, B-cell-depleted T cells, or T cells provided the cDNA or gDNA that made up the material.

As originally analysed: Nucleated cell counts were estimated from reference gene primer amplification. The protocol was immunoSEQ multiplex PCR, while the TCRdb copy is restricted to in-frame clones and leaves out a portion. The V and J calls and the clone size are those of that table, but D and trimming were determined from the DNA. Here the sample spans around 180,000 clones, 83% being singletons. This clone was seen only once. Germline V gene lookup returns CDR1 SGHVS and CDR2 FQNEAQ. V was pared by 5 bases and J by 6 bases, with 5 bases of the junction left unmatched. This CDR3 comprises 13 residues.

The sequence derives from a human donor in a cohort sampled during active COVID-19. This chain uses TRBV7-8 with TRBJ2-7, with 9 bases matching TRBD1. Sequences were obtained from peripheral blood. The CDR3 protein is CASSLTGGPEQYF. The CDR3 DNA reads TGTGCCAGCAGCCTAACAGGGGGCCCCGAGCAGTACTTC.